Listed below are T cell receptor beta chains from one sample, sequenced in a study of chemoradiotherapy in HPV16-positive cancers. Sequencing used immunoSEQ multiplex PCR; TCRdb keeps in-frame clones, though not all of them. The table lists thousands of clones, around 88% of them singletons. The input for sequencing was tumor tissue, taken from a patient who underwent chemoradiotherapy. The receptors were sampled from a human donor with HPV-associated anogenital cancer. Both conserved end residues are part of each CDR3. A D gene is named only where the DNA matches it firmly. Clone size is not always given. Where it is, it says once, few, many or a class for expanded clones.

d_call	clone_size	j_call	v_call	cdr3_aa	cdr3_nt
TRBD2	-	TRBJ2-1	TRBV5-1	CASSFSGVSWSYNEQFF	TGCGCCAGCAGCTTTAGCGGGGTTTCTTGGTCCTACAATGAGCAGTTCTTC
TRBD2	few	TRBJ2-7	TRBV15	CATSRAGLAGNAYEQYF	TGTGCCACCAGCAGAGCAGGGCTAGCGGGGAACGCTTACGAGCAGTACTTC
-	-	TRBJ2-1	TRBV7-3	CASSFGWGNEQFF	TGTGCCAGCAGCTTCGGCTGGGGCAATGAGCAGTTCTTC
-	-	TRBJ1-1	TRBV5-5	CASSLGLEGEAFF	TGTGCCAGCAGCTTGGGATTGGAGGGAGAAGCTTTCTTT
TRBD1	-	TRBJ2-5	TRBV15	CATSKRQGETQYF	TGTGCCACCAGCAAAAGACAGGGAGAGACCCAGTACTTC
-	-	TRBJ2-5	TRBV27	CASSLLWDGKETQYF	TGTGCCAGCAGTTTATTGTGGGACGGTAAAGAGACCCAGTACTTC
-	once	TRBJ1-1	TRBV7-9	CASSRGGNEAFF	TGTGCCAGCAGCCGAGGGGGGAATGAAGCTTTCTTT
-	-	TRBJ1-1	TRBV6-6	CASSYDTEAFF	TGTGCCAGCAGTTACGACACTGAAGCTTTCTTT
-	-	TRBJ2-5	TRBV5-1	CASSLTGNVETQYF	TGCGCCAGCAGCTTGACCGGAAATGTGGAGACCCAGTACTTC
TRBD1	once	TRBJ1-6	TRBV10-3	CAISMYGTGEVNSPLHF	TGTGCCATCAGCATGTACGGGACAGGGGAAGTAAATTCACCCCTCCACTTT
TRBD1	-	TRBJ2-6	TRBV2	CASRLDRGSSGANVLTF	TGTGCCAGCAGACTCGACAGGGGGTCCTCTGGGGCCAACGTCCTGACTTTC
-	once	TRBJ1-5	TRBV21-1	CASSKDLGRAANQPQHF	TGTGCCAGCAGCAAAGATCTGGGCAGGGCGGCTAATCAGCCCCAGCATTTT
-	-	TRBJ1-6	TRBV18	CASSPSHNSPLHF	TGTGCCAGCTCACCTTCTCACAATTCACCCCTCCACTTT
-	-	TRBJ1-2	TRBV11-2	CASSLVAGNGYTF	TGTGCCAGCAGCTTAGTGGCCGGGAATGGCTACACCTTC
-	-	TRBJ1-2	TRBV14	CASSHRVERYGYTF	TGTGCCAGCAGCCACCGGGTGGAGAGATATGGCTACACCTTC
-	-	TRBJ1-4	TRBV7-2	CASSLSRNEKLFF	TGTGCCAGCAGCTTAAGCCGGAATGAAAAACTGTTTTTT
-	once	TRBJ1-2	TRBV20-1	CSASGGVHYTF	TGCAGTGCCAGTGGGGGGGTCCACTACACCTTC
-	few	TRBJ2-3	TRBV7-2	CASSEHNTDTQYF	TGTGCCAGCAGCGAACATAACACAGATACGCAGTATTTT
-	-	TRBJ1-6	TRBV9	CASSVTEAHSPLHF	TGTGCCAGCAGCGTGACAGAGGCCCATTCACCCCTCCACTTT
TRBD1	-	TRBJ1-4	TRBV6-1	CASRPGQFEKLFF	TGTGCCAGCAGACCGGGACAGTTTGAAAAACTGTTTTTT
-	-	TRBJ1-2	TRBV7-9	CASSLSPPGYGYTF	TGTGCCAGCAGCTTATCCCCGCCGGGATATGGCTACACCTTC
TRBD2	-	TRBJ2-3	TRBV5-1	CASSLGGGPGDTQYF	TGCGCCAGCAGCTTGGGCGGGGGGCCGGGTGATACGCAGTATTTT
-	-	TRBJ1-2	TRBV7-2	CASSLASLYGYTF	TGTGCCAGCAGCTTAGCCAGCCTCTATGGCTACACCTTC
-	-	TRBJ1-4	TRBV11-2	CASSLVGGRYEKLFF	TGTGCCAGCAGCTTAGTCGGGGGGAGGTATGAAAAACTGTTTTTT
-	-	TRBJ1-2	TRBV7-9	CASGRLSNYGYTF	TGTGCCAGCGGTCGTCTTTCTAACTATGGCTACACCTTC
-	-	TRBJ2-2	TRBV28	CASSLTGGATGELFF	TGTGCCAGCAGTTTGACAGGCGGGGCGACCGGGGAGCTGTTTTTT
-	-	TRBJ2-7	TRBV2	CASSEAAYEQYF	TGTGCCAGCAGTGAGGCCGCCTACGAGCAGTACTTC
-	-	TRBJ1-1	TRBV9	CASSEGVGTEAFF	TGTGCCAGCAGCGAGGGGGTCGGCACTGAAGCTTTCTTT
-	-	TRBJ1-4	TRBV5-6	CASSLGGWEEKLFF	TGTGCCAGCAGCTTGGGGGGCTGGGAAGAAAAACTGTTTTTT
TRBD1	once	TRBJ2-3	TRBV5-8	CASSLRTGVIDTQYF	TGTGCCAGCAGCTTGAGGACAGGGGTTATAGATACGCAGTATTTT
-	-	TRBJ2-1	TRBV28	CASSFWTVNNEQFF	TGTGCCAGCAGTTTTTGGACAGTAAACAATGAGCAGTTCTTC
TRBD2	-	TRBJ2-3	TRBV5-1	CASSGVAGGITDTQYF	TGCGCCAGCAGCGGGGTAGCGGGGGGAATCACAGATACGCAGTATTTT
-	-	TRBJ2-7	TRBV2	CASNPLSYEQYF	TGTGCCAGCAACCCCCTCTCCTACGAGCAGTACTTC
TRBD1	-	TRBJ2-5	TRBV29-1	CSVETGGETQYF	TGCAGCGTTGAAACAGGGGGCGAGACCCAGTACTTC
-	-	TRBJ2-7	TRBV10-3	CAIGTYYEQYF	TGTGCCATCGGCACGTACTACGAGCAGTACTTC
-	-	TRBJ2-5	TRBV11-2	CASSLLLIQETQYF	TGTGCCAGCAGCTTACTACTCATCCAAGAGACCCAGTACTTC
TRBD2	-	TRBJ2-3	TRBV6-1	CASSVSSGGSPGRLDTQYF	TGTGCCAGCAGTGTTTCTAGCGGGGGGTCCCCTGGGCGGTTGGATACGCAGTATTTT
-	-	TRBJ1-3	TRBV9	CASSGRGGGNTIYF	TGTGCCAGCAGCGGACGGGGCGGGGGGAACACCATATATTTT
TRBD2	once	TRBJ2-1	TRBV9	CASSVGLAGGYNEQFF	TGTGCCAGCAGCGTAGGTCTAGCGGGGGGGTACAATGAGCAGTTCTTC
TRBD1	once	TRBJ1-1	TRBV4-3	CASSQDRVTGGNTEAFF	TGCGCCAGCAGCCAAGATAGGGTGACAGGGGGGAACACTGAAGCTTTCTTT
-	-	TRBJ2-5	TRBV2	CASVGIQETQYF	TGTGCCAGCGTCGGGATCCAAGAGACCCAGTACTTC
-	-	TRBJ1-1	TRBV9	CASSVSTGTEAFF	TGTGCCAGCAGCGTATCGACCGGGACCGAAGCTTTCTTT
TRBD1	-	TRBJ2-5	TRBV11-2	CASSSDRVIGETQYF	TGTGCCAGCAGCTCTGACAGGGTAATAGGAGAGACCCAGTACTTC
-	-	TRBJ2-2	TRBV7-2	CASSPGSWGELFF	TGTGCCAGCAGCCCAGGATCGTGGGGGGAGCTGTTTTTT
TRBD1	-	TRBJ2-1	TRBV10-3	CATTDRGLLNEQFF	TGTGCCACGACGGACAGGGGGCTTTTAAATGAGCAGTTCTTC
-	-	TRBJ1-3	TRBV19	CASSIDSPGLSGNTIYF	TGTGCCAGTAGTATAGACAGCCCGGGGCTCTCTGGAAACACCATATATTTT
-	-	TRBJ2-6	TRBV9	CASSVRPTHSGANVLTF	TGTGCCAGCAGCGTCCGACCCACCCACTCTGGGGCCAACGTCCTGACTTTC
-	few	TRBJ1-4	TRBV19	CASSIPRGSTNEKLFF	TGTGCCAGTAGTATTCCGCGCGGATCAACTAATGAAAAACTGTTTTTT
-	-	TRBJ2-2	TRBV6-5	CASSVDSWNTGELFF	TGTGCCAGCAGTGTAGACAGCTGGAACACCGGGGAGCTGTTTTTT
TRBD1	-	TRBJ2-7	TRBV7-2	CASSQGRGKNYEQYF	TGTGCCAGCAGCCAAGGCAGGGGGAAGAACTACGAGCAGTACTTC
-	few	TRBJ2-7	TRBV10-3	CAISSDSPYEQYF	TGTGCCATCAGCTCCGACAGCCCCTACGAGCAGTACTTC
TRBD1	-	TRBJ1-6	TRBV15	CATSRDGTGNSPLHF	TGTGCCACCAGCAGAGATGGGACAGGAAATTCACCCCTCCACTTT
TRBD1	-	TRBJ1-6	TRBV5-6	CASSLGTGGSGSPLHF	TGTGCCAGCAGCTTGGGGACAGGGGGCTCTGGTTCACCCCTCCACTTT